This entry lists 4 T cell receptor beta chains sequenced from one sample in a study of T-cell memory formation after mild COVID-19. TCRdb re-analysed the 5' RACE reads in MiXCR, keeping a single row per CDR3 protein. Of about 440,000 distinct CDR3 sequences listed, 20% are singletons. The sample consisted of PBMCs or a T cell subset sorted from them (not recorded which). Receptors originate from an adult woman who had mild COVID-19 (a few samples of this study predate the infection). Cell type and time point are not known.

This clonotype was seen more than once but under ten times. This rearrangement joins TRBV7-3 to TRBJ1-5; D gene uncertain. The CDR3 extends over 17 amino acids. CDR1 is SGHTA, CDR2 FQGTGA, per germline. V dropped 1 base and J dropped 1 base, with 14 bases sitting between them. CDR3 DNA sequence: TGTGCCAGCAGCTTAAATTGGGTTAGTCAGAGCAATCAGCCCCAGCATTTT. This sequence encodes CASSLNWVSQSNQPQHF.

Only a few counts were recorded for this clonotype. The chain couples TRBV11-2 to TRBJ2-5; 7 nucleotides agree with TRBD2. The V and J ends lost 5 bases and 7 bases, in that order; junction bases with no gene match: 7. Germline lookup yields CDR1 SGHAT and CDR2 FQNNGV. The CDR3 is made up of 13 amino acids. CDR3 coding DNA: TGTGCCAGCAGCCGGACTGGGGGGGGGACCCAGTACTTC. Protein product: CASSRTGGGTQYF.

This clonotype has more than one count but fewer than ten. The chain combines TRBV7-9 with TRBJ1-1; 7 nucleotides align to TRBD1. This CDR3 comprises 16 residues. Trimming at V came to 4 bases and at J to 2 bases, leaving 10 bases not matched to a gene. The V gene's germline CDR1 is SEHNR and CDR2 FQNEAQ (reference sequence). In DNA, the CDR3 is TGTGCCAGCAGCTCTGGGAGGGGGCGAAGTAACACTGAAGCTTTCTTT. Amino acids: CASSSGRGRSNTEAFF.

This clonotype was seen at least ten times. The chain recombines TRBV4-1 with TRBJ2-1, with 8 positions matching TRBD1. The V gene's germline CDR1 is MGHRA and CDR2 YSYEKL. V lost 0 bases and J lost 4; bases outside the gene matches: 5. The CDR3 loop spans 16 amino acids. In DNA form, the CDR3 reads TGCGCCAGCAGCCAAGAACTACAGGGGGGTTACAATGAGCAGTTCTTC. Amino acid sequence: CASSQELQGGYNEQFF.